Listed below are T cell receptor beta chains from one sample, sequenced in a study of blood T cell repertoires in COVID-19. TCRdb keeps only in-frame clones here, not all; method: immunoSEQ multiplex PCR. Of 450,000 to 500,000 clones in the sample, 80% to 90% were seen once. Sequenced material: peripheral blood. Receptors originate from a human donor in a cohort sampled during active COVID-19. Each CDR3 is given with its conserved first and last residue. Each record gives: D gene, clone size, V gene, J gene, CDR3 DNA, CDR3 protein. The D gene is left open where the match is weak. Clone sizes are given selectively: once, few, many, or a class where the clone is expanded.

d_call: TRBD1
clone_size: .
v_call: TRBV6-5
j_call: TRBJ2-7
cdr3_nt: TGTGCCAGCAGTCCGGGACAGGGGACCGACGAGCAGTACTTC
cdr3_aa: CASSPGQGTDEQYF

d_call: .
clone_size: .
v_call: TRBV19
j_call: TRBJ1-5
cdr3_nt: TGTGCCAGTATTAGCCAGGGGAACAATCAGCCCCAGCATTTT
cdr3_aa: CASISQGNNQPQHF

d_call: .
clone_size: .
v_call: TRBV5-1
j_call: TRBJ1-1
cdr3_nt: TGCGCCAGCAGCCCTACAGGGCAGAGCACTGAAGCTTTCTTT
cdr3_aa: CASSPTGQSTEAFF

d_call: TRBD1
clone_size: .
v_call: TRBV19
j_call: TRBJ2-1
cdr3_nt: TGTGCCAGTAGGCTGGGACAGCCCTTACAGAATGAGCAGTTCTTC
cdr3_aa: CASRLGQPLQNEQFF

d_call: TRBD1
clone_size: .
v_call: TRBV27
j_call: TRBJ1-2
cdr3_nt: TGTGCCAGCAGTTTAGGACAGGAGATAAACTATGGCTACACCTTC
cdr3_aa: CASSLGQEINYGYTF

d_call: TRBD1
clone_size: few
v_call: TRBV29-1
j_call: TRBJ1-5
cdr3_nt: TGCAGCGTTTACACAGGGGGGACGGGTCAGCCCCAGCATTTT
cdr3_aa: CSVYTGGTGQPQHF

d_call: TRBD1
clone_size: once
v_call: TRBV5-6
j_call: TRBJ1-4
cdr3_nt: TGTGCCAGCAGCGGTTACAGGGGGAGAGAAAAACTGTTTTTT
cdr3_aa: CASSGYRGREKLFF

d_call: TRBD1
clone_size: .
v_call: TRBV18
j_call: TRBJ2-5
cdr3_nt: TGTGCCAGCTCCTGGGACAGGGGGAAGGAGACCCAGTACTTC
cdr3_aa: CASSWDRGKETQYF

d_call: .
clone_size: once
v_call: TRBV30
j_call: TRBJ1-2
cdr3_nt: TGTGCCTGGAGTGCAGGCTACTATGGCTACACCTTC
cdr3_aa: CAWSAGYYGYTF

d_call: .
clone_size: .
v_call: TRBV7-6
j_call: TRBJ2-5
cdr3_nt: TGTGCCAGCAGCTTAATTTCGGCAGGGGCCACAGAGACCCAGTACTTC
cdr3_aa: CASSLISAGATETQYF

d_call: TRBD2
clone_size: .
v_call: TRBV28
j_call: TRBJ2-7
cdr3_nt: TGTGCCAGCAGTTTACCTAGCGGGAGCCTCGAGCAGTACTTC
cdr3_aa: CASSLPSGSLEQYF

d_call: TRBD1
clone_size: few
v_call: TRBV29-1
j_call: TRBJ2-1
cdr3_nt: TGCAGCGCCAAACAGGGGCCCAATGAGCAGTTCTTC
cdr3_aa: CSAKQGPNEQFF

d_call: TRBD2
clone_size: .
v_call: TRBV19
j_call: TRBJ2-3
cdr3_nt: TGTGCCAGTAGCCCGGGACTAGCGGGAGGTTTTGGAGATACGCAGTATTTT
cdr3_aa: CASSPGLAGGFGDTQYF

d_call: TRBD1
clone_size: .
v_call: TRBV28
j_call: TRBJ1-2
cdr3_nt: TGTGCCAGCAGTTTTGAGACAGGGATCGGCTACACCTTC
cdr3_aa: CASSFETGIGYTF

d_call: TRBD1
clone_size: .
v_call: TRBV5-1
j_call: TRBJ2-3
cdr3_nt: TGCGCCAGCAGCCTAGAAACAGGGGGCGCAGATACGCAGTATTTT
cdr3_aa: CASSLETGGADTQYF

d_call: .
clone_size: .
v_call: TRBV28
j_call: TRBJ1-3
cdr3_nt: TGTGCCAGCAGTCGATACCAGGGAACTGGAAACACCATATATTTT
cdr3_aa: CASSRYQGTGNTIYF

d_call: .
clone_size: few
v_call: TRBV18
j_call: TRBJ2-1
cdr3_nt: TGTGCCAGCTCACCAGTCTTCTCCTACAATGAGCAGTTCTTC
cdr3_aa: CASSPVFSYNEQFF

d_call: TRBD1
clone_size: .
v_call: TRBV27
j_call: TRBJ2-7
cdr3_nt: TGTGCCAGCAGTTTACTAGAGCCCGGGACAGGATCCTACGAGCAGTACTTC
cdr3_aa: CASSLLEPGTGSYEQYF

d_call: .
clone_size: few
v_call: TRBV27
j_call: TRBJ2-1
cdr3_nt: TGTGCCAGCAGTCCCCGGGACACTATCAATGAGCAGTTCTTC
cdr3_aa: CASSPRDTINEQFF

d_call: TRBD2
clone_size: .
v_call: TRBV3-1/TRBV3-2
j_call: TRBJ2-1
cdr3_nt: TGTGCCAGCAGCCAACTAGCGGGAGTAGGCGATGAGCAGTTCTTC
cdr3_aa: CASSQLAGVGDEQFF

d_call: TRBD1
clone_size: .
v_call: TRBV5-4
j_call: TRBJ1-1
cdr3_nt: TGTGCCAGCAGGCGGACAGGGGCCGAGAACACTGAAGCTTTCTTT
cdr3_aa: CASRRTGAENTEAFF

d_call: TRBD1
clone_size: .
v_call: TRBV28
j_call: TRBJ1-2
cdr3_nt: TGTGCCAGCAGTCGGGACAGGGCGCGAAGTAACTATGGCTACACCTTC
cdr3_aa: CASSRDRARSNYGYTF

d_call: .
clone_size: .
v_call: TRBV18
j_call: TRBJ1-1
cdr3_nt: TGTGCCAGCTCCCAACAGTACGAGAACACTGAAGCTTTCTTT
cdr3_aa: CASSQQYENTEAFF

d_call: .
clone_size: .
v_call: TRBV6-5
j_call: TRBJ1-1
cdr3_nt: TGTGCCAGCAGTTACGAGGGCAGACCCTACAACACTGAAGCTTTCTTT
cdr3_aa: CASSYEGRPYNTEAFF

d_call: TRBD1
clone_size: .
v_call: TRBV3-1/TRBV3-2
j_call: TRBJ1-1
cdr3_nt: TGTGCCAGCAGCCCAGAGGACAGGGTCGTAACTGAAGCTTTCTTT
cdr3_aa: CASSPEDRVVTEAFF

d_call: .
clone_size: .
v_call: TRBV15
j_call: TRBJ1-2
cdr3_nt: TGTGCCACCAGCAGAGAACCGGGTCATGGCTACACCTTC
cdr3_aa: CATSREPGHGYTF

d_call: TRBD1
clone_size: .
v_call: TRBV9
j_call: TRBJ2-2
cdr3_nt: TGTGCCAGCAGCGTTACCGGGACAGGGGTCACCGGGGAGCTGTTTTTT
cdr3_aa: CASSVTGTGVTGELFF